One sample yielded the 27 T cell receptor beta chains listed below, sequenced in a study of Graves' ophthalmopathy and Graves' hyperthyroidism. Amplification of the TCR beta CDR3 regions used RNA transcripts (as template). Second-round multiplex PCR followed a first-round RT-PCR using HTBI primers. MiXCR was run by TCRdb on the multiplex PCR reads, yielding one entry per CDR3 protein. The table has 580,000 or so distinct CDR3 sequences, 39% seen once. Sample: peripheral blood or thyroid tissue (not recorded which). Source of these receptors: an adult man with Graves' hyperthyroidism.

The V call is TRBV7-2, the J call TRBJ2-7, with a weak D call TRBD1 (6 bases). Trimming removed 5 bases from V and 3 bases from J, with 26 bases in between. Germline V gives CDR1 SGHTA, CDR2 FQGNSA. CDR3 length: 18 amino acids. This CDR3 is CASSQDSTLHLGDYEQYF. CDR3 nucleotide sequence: TGTGCCAGCAGCCAGGACAGCACTCTCCACCTAGGGGACTACGAGCAGTACTTC.

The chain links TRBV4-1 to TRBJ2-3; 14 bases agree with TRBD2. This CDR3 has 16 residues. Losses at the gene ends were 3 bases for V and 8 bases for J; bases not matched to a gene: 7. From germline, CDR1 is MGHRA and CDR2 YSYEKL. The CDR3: CASSQDGTSGRGTQYF. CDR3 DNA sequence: TGCGCCAGCAGCCAGGACGGGACTAGCGGGAGAGGTACGCAGTATTTT.

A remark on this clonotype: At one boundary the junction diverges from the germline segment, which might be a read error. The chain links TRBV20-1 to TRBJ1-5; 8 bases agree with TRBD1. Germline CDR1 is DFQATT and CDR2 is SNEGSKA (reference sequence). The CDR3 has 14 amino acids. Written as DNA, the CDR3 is TGCAGTGCTAGGGACAGGGCTGGCAATGAGCCCCAGCATTTT. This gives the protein CSARDRAGNEPQHF.

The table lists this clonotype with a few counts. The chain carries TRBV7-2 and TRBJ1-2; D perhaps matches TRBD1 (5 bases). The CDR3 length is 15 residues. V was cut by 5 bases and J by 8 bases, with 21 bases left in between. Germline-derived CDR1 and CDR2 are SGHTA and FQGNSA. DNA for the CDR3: TGTGCCAGCAGCACCCCTGGCCGGGGCAACGAGGGCTACACCTTC. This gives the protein CASSTPGRGNEGYTF.

The CDR3 region is CASSLIGATGELFF. CDR3 nucleotide sequence: TGTGCCAGCAGCTTAATTGGGGCCACCGGGGAGCTGTTTTTT. The chain combines TRBV7-9 with TRBJ2-2, with a possible D match to TRBD1 (5 bases). The CDR3 has 14 amino acids. CDR1 is SEHNR, CDR2 FQNEAQ, per germline (reference sequence). V was clipped by 2 bases and J by 4 bases, with 8 bases between them.

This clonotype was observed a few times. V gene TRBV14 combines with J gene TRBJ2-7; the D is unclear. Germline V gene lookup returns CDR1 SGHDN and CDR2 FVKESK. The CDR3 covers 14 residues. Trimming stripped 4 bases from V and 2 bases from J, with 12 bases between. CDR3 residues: CASSPSPSAYEQYF. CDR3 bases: TGTGCCAGCAGCCCCTCGCCCAGTGCCTACGAGCAGTACTTC.

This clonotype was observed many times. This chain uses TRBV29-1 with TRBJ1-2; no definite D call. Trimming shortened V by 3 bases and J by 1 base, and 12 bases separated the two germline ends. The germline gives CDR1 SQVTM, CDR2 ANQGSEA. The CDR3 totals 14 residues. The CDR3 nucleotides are TGCAGCGTTGATGGCGGGCGCGGTAACTATGGCTACACCTTC. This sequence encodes CSVDGGRGNYGYTF.

CDR3 DNA sequence: TGTGCCAGCAGCCCCAGTTCCGGGGGGGCCAGGGAAGATACGCAGTATTTT. Translated, it gives CASSPSSGGAREDTQYF. The chain links TRBV7-9 to TRBJ2-3; 8 positions agree with TRBD2. V trimming: 5 bases; J trimming: 5 bases; junction bases outside the gene matches: 15. The length of the CDR3 is 17 residues. Germline CDR1 and CDR2: SEHNR and FQNEAQ (reference sequence). Using reference TRBV7-9 and TRBJ2-3 for the parts outside the CDR3, the full variable domain is DTGVSQNPRHKITKRGQNVTFRCDPISEHNRLYWYRQTLGQGPEFLTYFQNEAQLEKSRLLSDRFSAERPKGSFSTLEIQRTEQGDSAMYLCASSPSSGGAREDTQYFGPGTRLTVL.

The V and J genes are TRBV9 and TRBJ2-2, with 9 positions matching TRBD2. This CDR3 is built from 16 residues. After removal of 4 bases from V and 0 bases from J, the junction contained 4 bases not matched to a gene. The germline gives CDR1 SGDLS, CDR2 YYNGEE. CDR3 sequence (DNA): TGTGCCAGCAGCCACAGACTAGCGGCGAACACCGGGGAGCTGTTTTTT. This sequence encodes CASSHRLAANTGELFF.

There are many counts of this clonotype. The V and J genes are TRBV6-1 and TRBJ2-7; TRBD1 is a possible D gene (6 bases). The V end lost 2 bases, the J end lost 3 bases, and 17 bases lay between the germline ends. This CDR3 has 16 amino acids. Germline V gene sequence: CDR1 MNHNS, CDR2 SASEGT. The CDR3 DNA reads TGTGCCAGCAGTGAATCTGACAGGCCCGTAGGCTACGAGCAGTACTTC. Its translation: CASSESDRPVGYEQYF.

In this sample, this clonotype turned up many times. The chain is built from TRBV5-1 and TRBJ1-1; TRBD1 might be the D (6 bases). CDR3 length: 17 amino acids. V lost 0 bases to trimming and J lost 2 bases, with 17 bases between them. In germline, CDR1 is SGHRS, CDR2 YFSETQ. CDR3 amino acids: CASSLGGARGLNTEAFF. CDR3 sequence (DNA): TGCGCCAGCAGCTTGGGGGGGGCGAGGGGACTAAACACTGAAGCTTTCTTT.

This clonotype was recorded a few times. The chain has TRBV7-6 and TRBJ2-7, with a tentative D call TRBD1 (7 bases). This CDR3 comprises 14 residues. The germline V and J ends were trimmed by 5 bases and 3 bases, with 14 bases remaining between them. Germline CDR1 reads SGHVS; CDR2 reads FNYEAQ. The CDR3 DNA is TGTGCCAGCAGCCCCCTCAGGGGGGACTACGAGCAGTACTTC. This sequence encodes CASSPLRGDYEQYF.

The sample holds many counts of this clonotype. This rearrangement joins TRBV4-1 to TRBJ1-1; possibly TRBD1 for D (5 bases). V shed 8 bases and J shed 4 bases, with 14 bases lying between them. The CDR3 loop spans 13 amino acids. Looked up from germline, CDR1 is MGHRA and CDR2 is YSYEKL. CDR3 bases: TGCGCCAGCGCCGGACAAATCGGCACTGAAGCTTTCTTT. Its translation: CASAGQIGTEAFF.

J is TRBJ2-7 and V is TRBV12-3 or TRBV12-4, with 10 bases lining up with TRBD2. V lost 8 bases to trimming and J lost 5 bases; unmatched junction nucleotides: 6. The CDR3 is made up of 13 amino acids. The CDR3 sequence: CASGLAGVDEQYF. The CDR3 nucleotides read TGTGCCAGCGGCCTAGCGGGGGTTGACGAGCAGTACTTC.

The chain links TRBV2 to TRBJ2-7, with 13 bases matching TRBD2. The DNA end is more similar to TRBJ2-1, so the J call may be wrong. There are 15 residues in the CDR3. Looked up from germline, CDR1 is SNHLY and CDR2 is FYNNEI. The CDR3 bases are TGTGCCAGCAGCTTACCACTAGCGGGAGGGTATGAGCAGTTCTTC. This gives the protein CASSLPLAGGYEQFF.

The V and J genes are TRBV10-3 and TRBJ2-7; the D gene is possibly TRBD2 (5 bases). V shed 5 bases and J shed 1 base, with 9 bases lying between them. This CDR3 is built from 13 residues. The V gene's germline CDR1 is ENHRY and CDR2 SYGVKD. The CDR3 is CAISRGGSYEQYF. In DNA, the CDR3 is TGTGCCATCAGTCGAGGAGGATCCTACGAGCAGTACTTC.

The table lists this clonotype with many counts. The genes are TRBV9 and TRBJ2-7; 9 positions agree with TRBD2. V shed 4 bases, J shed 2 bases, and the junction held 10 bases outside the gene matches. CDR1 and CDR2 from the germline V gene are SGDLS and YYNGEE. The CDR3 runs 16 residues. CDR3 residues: CASSPIGREGPYEQYF. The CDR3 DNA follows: TGTGCCAGCAGCCCCATCGGGCGGGAGGGCCCCTACGAGCAGTACTTC.

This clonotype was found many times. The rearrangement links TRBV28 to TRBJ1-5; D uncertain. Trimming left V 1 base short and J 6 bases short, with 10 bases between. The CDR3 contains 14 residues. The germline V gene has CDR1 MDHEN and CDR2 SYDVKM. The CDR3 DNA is TGTGCCAGCAGTTTATACTGGGGAAGTCAGCCCCAGCATTTT. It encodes CASSLYWGSQPQHF. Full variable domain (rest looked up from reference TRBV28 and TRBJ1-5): DVKVTQSSRYLVKRTGEKVFLECVQDMDHENMFWYRQDPGLGLRLIYFSYDVKMKEKGDIPEGYSVSREKKERFSLILESASTNQTSMYLCASSLYWGSQPQHFGDGTRLSIL.

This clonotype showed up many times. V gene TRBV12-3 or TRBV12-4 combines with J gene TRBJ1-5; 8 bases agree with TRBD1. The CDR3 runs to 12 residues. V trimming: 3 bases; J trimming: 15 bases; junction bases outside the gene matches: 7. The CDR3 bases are TGTGCCAGCAGTTTCCGGCAGGGGGCATTGCATTTT. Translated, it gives CASSFRQGALHF.

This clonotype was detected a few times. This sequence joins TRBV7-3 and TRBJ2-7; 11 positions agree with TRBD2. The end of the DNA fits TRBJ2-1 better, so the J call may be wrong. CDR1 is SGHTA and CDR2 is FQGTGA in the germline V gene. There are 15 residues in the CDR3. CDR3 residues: CASSSGTSGHNEQFF. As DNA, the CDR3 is TGTGCCAGCAGTTCAGGGACTAGCGGCCACAATGAGCAGTTCTTC.

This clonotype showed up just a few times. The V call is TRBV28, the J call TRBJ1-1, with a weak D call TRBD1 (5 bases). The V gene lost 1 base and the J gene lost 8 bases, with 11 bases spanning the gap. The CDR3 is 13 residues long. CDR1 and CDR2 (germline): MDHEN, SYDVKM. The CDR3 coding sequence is TGTGCCAGCAGTTTATCCGGACAAGTGGAAGCTTTCTTT. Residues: CASSLSGQVEAFF.

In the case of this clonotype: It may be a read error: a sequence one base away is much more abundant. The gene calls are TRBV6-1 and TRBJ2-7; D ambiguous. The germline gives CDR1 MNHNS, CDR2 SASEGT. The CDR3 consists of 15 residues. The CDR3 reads CASSEGALFTYEQCF. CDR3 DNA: TGTGCCAGCAGTGAAGGGGCTCTCTTCACCTACGAGCAGTGCTTC.

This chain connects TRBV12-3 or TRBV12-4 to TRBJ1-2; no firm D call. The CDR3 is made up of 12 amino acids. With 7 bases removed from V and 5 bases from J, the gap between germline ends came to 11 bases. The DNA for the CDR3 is TGTGCCAGCACTATAGCGGGGTATGGCTACACCTTC. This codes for CASTIAGYGYTF.

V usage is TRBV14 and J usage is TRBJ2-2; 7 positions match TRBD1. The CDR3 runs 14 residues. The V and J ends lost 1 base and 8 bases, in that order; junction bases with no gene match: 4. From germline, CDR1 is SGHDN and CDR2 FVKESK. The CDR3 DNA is TGTGCCAGCAGCCAAGTCAGGGGGACAGGGGAGCTGTTTTTT. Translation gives CASSQVRGTGELFF.

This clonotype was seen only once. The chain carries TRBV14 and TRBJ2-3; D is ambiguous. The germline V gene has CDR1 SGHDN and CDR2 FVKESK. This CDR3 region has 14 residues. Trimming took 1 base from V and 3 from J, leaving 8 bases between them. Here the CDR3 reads CASSQADRTDTQYF. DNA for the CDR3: TGTGCCAGCAGCCAAGCCGATCGAACAGATACGCAGTATTTT.

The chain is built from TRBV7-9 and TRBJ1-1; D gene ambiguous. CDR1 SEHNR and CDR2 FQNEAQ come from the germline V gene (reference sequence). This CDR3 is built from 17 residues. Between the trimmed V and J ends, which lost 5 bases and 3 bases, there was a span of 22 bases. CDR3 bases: TGTGCCAGCAGCCCGTCGGGCCGTAACTATGGCTACACTGAAGCTTTCTTT. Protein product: CASSPSGRNYGYTEAFF.

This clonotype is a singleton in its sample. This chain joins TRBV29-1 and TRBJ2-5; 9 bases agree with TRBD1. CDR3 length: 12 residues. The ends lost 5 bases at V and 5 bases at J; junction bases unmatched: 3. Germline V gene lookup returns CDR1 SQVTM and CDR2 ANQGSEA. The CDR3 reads CSVTGGEETQYF. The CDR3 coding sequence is TGCAGCGTTACAGGGGGCGAGGAGACCCAGTACTTC.